This is a list of T cell receptor beta chains from one sample in a study of metastatic and nonmetastatic thyroid tumors. With MiXCR, TCRdb called clones anew from the PCR reads. The table includes some 20,000 clones, about a third detected once. The specimen was tumor tissue. The receptors stem from a female donor with papillary thyroid cancer or a benign thyroid nodule (not recorded which). Some clones in this sample may be carry-over from other donors' samples. CDR3s include the opening cysteine and the closing phenylalanine or tryptophan. D genes are given only for firm matches. Clone size appears in some rows only: once, few, many, or a class for an expanded clone.

d_call,j_call,clone_size,v_call,cdr3_nt,cdr3_aa
-,TRBJ2-3,few,TRBV11-2,TGTGCCAGCAGCCAGCGGACAGCGGGCACAGATACGCAGTATTTT,CASSQRTAGTDTQYF
-,TRBJ2-7,-,TRBV2,TGTGCCAGCTCCAGAAGTTTCCACGAGCAGTACTTC,CASSRSFHEQYF
-,TRBJ2-5,-,TRBV5-1,TGCGCCAGCAGCTTGGCGCCCACAACTATCGGGAGTGAGACCCAGTACTTC,CASSLAPTTIGSETQYF
TRBD1,TRBJ1-2,-,TRBV5-1,TGCGCCAGCAGCTCCTCCAACGGACAGGGGGCTGGCTACACCTTC,CASSSSNGQGAGYTF
-,TRBJ2-1,few,TRBV6-2/TRBV6-3,TGTGCCAGCGGTCTCAGCGGACCTGGGGAGCAGTTCTTC,CASGLSGPGEQFF
TRBD1,TRBJ1-2,few,TRBV4-3,TGCGCCAGCAGCCAAGAATTACAGGGGGCGTATGGCTACACCTTC,CASSQELQGAYGYTF
-,TRBJ1-1,-,TRBV20-1,TGCAGTGCCCCCCGGGAAGGGAGAAACACTGAAGCTTTCTTT,CSAPREGRNTEAFF
TRBD1,TRBJ2-5,-,TRBV30,TGTGCCTGGAGTGGGGACAGGGGGCCGGAGACCCAGTACTTC,CAWSGDRGPETQYF
TRBD1,TRBJ1-6,few,TRBV30,TGTGCCTGGAGCCCGGGACAGGGGGCCTCACCCCTCCACTTT,CAWSPGQGASPLHF
-,TRBJ1-2,-,TRBV5-1,TGCGCCAGCAGCTCGGACGGCGGCCCCTATGGCTACACCTTC,CASSSDGGPYGYTF
-,TRBJ2-1,few,TRBV6-4,TGTGCCAGCAGTGCGGGCTCCTACAATGAGCAGTTCTTC,CASSAGSYNEQFF
-,TRBJ1-1,few,TRBV28,TGTGCCAGCAGCCGAGGCCTCGAGGGACACCCGGGAGCTTTCTTT,CASSRGLEGHPGAFF
-,TRBJ2-3,-,TRBV9,TGTGCCAGCAGCGTAATGTCTAGCGACACAGATACGCAGTATTTT,CASSVMSSDTDTQYF
-,TRBJ1-5,few,TRBV27,TGTGCCAGCAGTTTACGCCGGGGTGGACAGCCCCAGCATTTT,CASSLRRGGQPQHF
-,TRBJ2-7,-,TRBV6-1,TGTGCCAGCATCCCAATCGGGCAACTTTCCTACGAGCAGTACTTC,CASIPIGQLSYEQYF
-,TRBJ2-7,-,TRBV7-6,TGTGCCAGCAGCTCAGGCCGTCCGCGGGATTCCTACGAGCAGTACTTC,CASSSGRPRDSYEQYF
-,TRBJ1-4,once,TRBV5-1,TGCGCCAGCAGCTTGCGTTTGGACGAAAAACTGTTTTTT,CASSLRLDEKLFF
-,TRBJ1-1,-,TRBV25-1,TGTGCCAGCAGTGGGACGAACACTGAAGCTTTCTTT,CASSGTNTEAFF
TRBD2,TRBJ2-1,-,TRBV7-6,TGTGCCAGCAGCTTAGAAACGGGGGGGCAAGCCTACAATGAGCAGTTCTTC,CASSLETGGQAYNEQFF
-,TRBJ2-2,few,TRBV15,TGTGCCACCAGCAGAGGGGTCGGGGAGCTGTTTTTT,CATSRGVGELFF
TRBD1,TRBJ1-1,-,TRBV28,TGTGCCAGCAGATCAAACAGGGGAAGGACTGAAGCTTTCTTT,CASRSNRGRTEAFF
-,TRBJ2-7,few,TRBV6-1,TGTGCCAGCAGGGCCCCAGGGTTCGGTATCTACGAGCAGTACTTC,CASRAPGFGIYEQYF
TRBD2,TRBJ2-2,-,TRBV6-4,TGTGCCAGCAACCCATTATTCGGACTAGCGGGAGACGACACCGGGGAGCTGTTTTTT,CASNPLFGLAGDDTGELFF
-,TRBJ2-3,few,TRBV6-1,TGTGCCAGCAGTGAACGGGCCTACCAAACAGGGAGCACAGATACGCAGTATTTT,CASSERAYQTGSTDTQYF
TRBD1,TRBJ1-2,-,TRBV28,TGTGCCATCCAGGGGACAGCGGGGGGCTACACCTTC,CAIQGTAGGYTF
-,TRBJ2-7,-,TRBV20-1,TGCAGTGCTAGAGATCCCCAGGGACACACCTACGAGCAGTACTTC,CSARDPQGHTYEQYF
TRBD2,TRBJ2-7,few,TRBV6-1,TGTGCCAGCAGCGGCAGACTAGCGGGAAAAGGTGACGAGCAGTACTTC,CASSGRLAGKGDEQYF
TRBD2,TRBJ2-5,once,TRBV5-1,TGCGCCAGCAGCATAGGGACTAGCGGACAAGAGACCCAGTACTTC,CASSIGTSGQETQYF
-,TRBJ1-2,-,TRBV10-3,TGTGCCATCAGTGGGGACACCCCCTATGGCTACACCTTC,CAISGDTPYGYTF
TRBD2,TRBJ2-7,-,TRBV20-1,TGCAGTGCTAGAGAAATCCAGCGGGAGCACGAGCAGTACTTC,CSAREIQREHEQYF
-,TRBJ2-6,few,TRBV28,TGTGCCATCTCGGACAGGAGGGTCTCTGGGGCCAACGTCCTGACTTTC,CAISDRRVSGANVLTF
-,TRBJ1-1,few,TRBV28,TGTGCCAGCAGTTTTGATCCAGGGCAGTACACTGAAGCTTTCTTT,CASSFDPGQYTEAFF
-,TRBJ2-1,-,TRBV14,TGTGCCAGCAGCCGGGTCAGATCTCTCTCCTACAATGAGCAGTTCTTC,CASSRVRSLSYNEQFF
-,TRBJ1-6,few,TRBV12-3/TRBV12-4,TGTGCCAGCAGTTGGACGGGCTATAATTCACCCCTCCACTTT,CASSWTGYNSPLHF
-,TRBJ1-2,-,TRBV6-5,TGTGCCAGCAGTTACCCTCCTCAATTCATGGGGGGCTACACCTTC,CASSYPPQFMGGYTF
-,TRBJ2-2,few,TRBV12-3/TRBV12-4,TGTGCCAGCAGTTTTCCCCCTTCACAGGTATACCCCGGGGAGCTGTTTTTT,CASSFPPSQVYPGELFF
-,TRBJ2-2,few,TRBV19,TGTGCCAGTATGGGGGCGGATACGAACACCGGGGAGCTGTTTTTT,CASMGADTNTGELFF
TRBD2,TRBJ2-7,few,TRBV15,TGTGCCACCAGCAGAGAACTAGCGGAGACCTACGAGCAGTACTTC,CATSRELAETYEQYF